Presented here are 28 T cell receptor beta chains from one specimen sequenced in a study of blood T cells in healthy people across ages. For the second PCR, which ran for about 7 to 11 cycles, a sample-barcoded 5' primer and a J-beta primer mix were used. TCRdb ran MiXCR on the 5' RACE reads and lists one entry per CDR3 protein. The data contain approximately 800,000 distinct CDR3 sequences, around a quarter of them singletons. This sample also appeared in a second study, on T cells of mothers and their children.

The sequencing input was blood. The source of these receptors is a boy aged 5-17 years in good health.

V is TRBV6-1 and J is TRBJ2-3; 8 nucleotides agree with TRBD2. After removal of 3 bases from V and 2 bases from J, the junction contained 4 bases not matched to a gene. Germline CDR1 reads MNHNS; CDR2 reads SASEGT. The CDR3 is made up of 15 amino acids. In DNA, the CDR3 is TGTGCCAGCAGTGAGGTAGCGGGGTTCACAGATACGCAGTATTTT. Its translation is CASSEVAGFTDTQYF.

This clonotype came up a few times. The chain employs TRBV11-2 and TRBJ2-5; TRBD1 matches 8 bases. Looked up from germline, CDR1 is SGHAT and CDR2 is FQNNGV. This CDR3 region has 15 residues. V gave up 2 bases and J gave up 1 base; unmatched junction bases: 3. The CDR3 sequence: CASSLPTGGQETQYF. The CDR3 DNA reads as TGTGCCAGCAGCTTACCCACAGGGGGCCAAGAGACCCAGTACTTC.

V and J are TRBV20-1 and TRBJ2-3; 11 positions agree with TRBD2. Germline loops: CDR1 DFQATT, CDR2 SNEGSKA (reference sequence). There are 20 residues in the CDR3. V was clipped by 2 bases and J by 1 base; unmatched bases: 17. The CDR3 is CSARLAGGPSTLHRTDTQYF. CDR3 DNA sequence: TGCAGTGCTAGACTAGCGGGGGGCCCTAGTACGCTACACCGCACAGATACGCAGTATTTT.

This clonotype was seen a few times. The rearrangement links TRBV6-6 to TRBJ2-1, with D tentatively TRBD2 (6 bases). CDR3 size: 15 residues. V was cut by 6 bases and J by 2 bases, with 14 bases left in between. Germline-derived CDR1 and CDR2 are MNHNY and SVGAGI (reference sequence). For the CDR3, the DNA is TGTGCCAGCAGGGATCGACTAGGGGCCTACAATGAGCAGTTCTTC. This encodes CASRDRLGAYNEQFF.

This clonotype came up many times. The chain couples TRBV20-1 to TRBJ2-1; 13 bases align to TRBD2. This CDR3 contains 15 residues. Germline loops: CDR1 DFQATT, CDR2 SNEGSKA (reference sequence). The CDR3 nucleotides are TGCAGCGCAAGAGGACTAGCGGGAGCCTACAATGAGCAGTTCTTC. It translates to CSARGLAGAYNEQFF.

This clonotype occurred many times. The chain joins TRBV2 to TRBJ2-1, with D perhaps given as TRBD1 or TRBD2 (5 bases each). The CDR3 extends over 14 amino acids. Germline loops: CDR1 SNHLY, CDR2 FYNNEI. Deletions cut 4 bases from V and 10 bases from J, with 17 bases between. For the CDR3, the DNA is TGTGCCAGCAGTGGGGGCTCGGCTAGCACGGAGCAGTTCTTC. Its translation is CASSGGSASTEQFF. Full variable domain (missing parts from reference TRBV2 and TRBJ2-1): EPEVTQTPSHQVTQMGQEVILRCVPISNHLYFYWYRQILGQKVEFLVSFYNNEISEKSEIFDDQFSVERPDGSNFTLKIRSTKLEDSAMYFCASSGGSASTEQFFGPGTRLTVL.

This chain uses TRBV7-8 with TRBJ2-1; D remains ambiguous. V was cut by 2 bases and J by 6 bases, with 11 bases left in between. Looked up from germline, CDR1 is SGHVS and CDR2 is FQNEAQ. There are 14 residues in the CDR3. CDR3 coding DNA: TGTGCCAGCAGCTTACCCCAAATGCGCAATGAGCAGTTCTTC. Protein: CASSLPQMRNEQFF.

This chain joins TRBV4-1 and TRBJ2-7; 10 nucleotides line up with TRBD2. The CDR3 runs to 15 residues. Germline V CDR1 and CDR2: MGHRA, YSYEKL. V shed 3 bases and J 2 bases; nucleotides not matched to a gene: 4. CDR3 region: CASSQGLASAYEQYF. As DNA, the CDR3 is TGCGCCAGCAGCCAGGGACTAGCGTCGGCCTACGAGCAGTACTTC.

The V and J genes are TRBV18 and TRBJ2-7; 9 positions match TRBD2. Losses at the gene ends were 2 bases for V and 5 bases for J; bases not matched to a gene: 4. The CDR3 covers 14 residues. Germline CDR1 is KGHSH and CDR2 is LQKENI. In DNA form, the CDR3 reads TGTGCCAGCTCACCAGGGACTAGCAGCGACGAGCAGTACTTC. Residues: CASSPGTSSDEQYF. The variable domain in full, completed from reference TRBV18 and TRBJ2-7, reads NAGVMQNPRHLVRRRGQEARLRCSPMKGHSHVYWYRQLPEEGLKFMVYLQKENIIDESGMPKERFSAEFPKEGPSILRIQQVVRGDSAAYFCASSPGTSSDEQYFGPGTRLTVT.

This clonotype was observed a few times. The chain employs TRBV6-6 and TRBJ2-5; a possible D gene is TRBD2 (6 bases). Germline assignment: CDR1 MNHNY and CDR2 SVGAGI (reference sequence). Deletions cut 5 bases from V and 5 bases from J, with 18 bases between. This CDR3 is built from 15 residues. CDR3 coding DNA: TGTGCCAGCAGTCCACGGGAGTTCGGGACGGAGACCCAGTACTTC. Protein sequence: CASSPREFGTETQYF.

The chain is built from TRBV4-1 and TRBJ2-2, with 9 positions matching TRBD2. V was clipped by 4 bases and J by 1 base; unmatched bases: 4. The germline V gene has CDR1 MGHRA and CDR2 YSYEKL. The CDR3 is 16 residues long. The CDR3 coding sequence is TGCGCCAGCAGCCCGTTTAGCGGGAGGAACACCGGGGAGCTGTTTTTT. Its translation is CASSPFSGRNTGELFF.

The rearrangement links TRBV4-1 to TRBJ1-5; D ambiguous. The CDR3 loop spans 14 amino acids. The V end was cut by 1 base, the J end by 8 bases, with 12 bases between. Germline CDR1 reads MGHRA; CDR2 reads YSYEKL. CDR3 amino acids: CASSQVIVREPQHF. The CDR3 nucleotides read TGCGCCAGCAGCCAAGTGATTGTAAGGGAGCCCCAGCATTTT.

This clonotype was seen a few times. The CDR3 protein is CASNRGGNSYNEQFF. The CDR3 DNA reads as TGTGCCAGCAACCGAGGGGGGAATAGCTACAATGAGCAGTTCTTC. This chain connects TRBV27 to TRBJ2-5, with D perhaps matching TRBD1 or TRBD2 (6 bases each). The closer fit of TRBJ2-1 to the DNA end suggests the J call may be wrong. Per the germline V gene, CDR1 is MNHEY and CDR2 is SMNVEV (reference sequence). This CDR3 contains 15 residues.

This clonotype turned up a few times. The chain recombines TRBV4-1 with TRBJ2-1; 7 bases are shared with TRBD2. The CDR3 spans 16 residues. CDR1 is MGHRA and CDR2 is YSYEKL in the germline V gene. Trimming at V came to 6 bases and at J to 3 bases, leaving 11 bases not matched to a gene. CDR3 in amino acids: CASSQSQTSSYNEQFF. The CDR3 coding sequence is TGCGCCAGCAGTCAAAGTCAGACTAGCAGCTACAATGAGCAGTTCTTC.

This chain links TRBV6-4 with TRBJ1-4, with D possibly TRBD1 on 6 matching bases. The CDR3 has 14 amino acids. Germline-derived CDR1 and CDR2 are MRHNA and SNTAGT. The V end was cut by 5 bases, the J end by 4 bases, with 11 bases between. The CDR3 spells CASSQDSFNEKLFF. For the CDR3, the DNA is TGTGCCAGCAGTCAGGACAGTTTTAATGAAAAACTGTTTTTT.

This clonotype was observed a handful of times. The chain recombines TRBV19 with TRBJ2-4, with TRBD1 as a possible D gene (5 bases). The CDR3 extends over 16 amino acids. Per germline, CDR1 LNHDA and CDR2 SQIVND (reference sequence). Between the trimmed V and J ends, which lost 4 bases and 2 bases, there was a span of 15 bases. The CDR3 DNA follows: TGTGCCAGTAGTAGCATCCAGGGATGGACCAAAAACATTCAGTACTTC. It specifies CASSSIQGWTKNIQYF. Using reference TRBV19 and TRBJ2-4 for the parts outside the CDR3, the full variable domain is DGGITQSPKYLFRKEGQNVTLSCEQNLNHDAMYWYRQDPGQGLRLIYYSQIVNDFQKGDIAEGYSVSREKKESFPLTVTSAQKNPTAFYLCASSSIQGWTKNIQYFGAGTRLSVL.

This clonotype was detected only a few times. The chain recombines TRBV4-1 with TRBJ1-1; no definite D call. V dropped 3 bases and J dropped 4 bases, with 9 bases sitting between them. The CDR3 is made up of 13 amino acids. Looked up from germline, CDR1 is MGHRA and CDR2 is YSYEKL. Here the CDR3 reads CASSQSRTTEAFF. CDR3 nucleotide sequence: TGCGCCAGCAGCCAGTCCAGGACCACTGAAGCTTTCTTT.

This chain connects TRBV11-2 to TRBJ2-5; D may be TRBD1 (6 bases). The V and J ends lost 6 bases and 0 bases respectively, with 11 bases between them. Germline CDR1 reads SGHAT; CDR2 reads FQNNGV. This CDR3 is built from 14 residues. The CDR3 sequence: CASRLTGNQETQYF. In nucleotides, the CDR3 is TGTGCCAGCAGACTTACAGGGAACCAAGAGACCCAGTACTTC. Together with reference TRBV11-2 and TRBJ2-5, the CDR3 gives the full variable domain: EAGVAQSPRYKIIEKRQSVAFWCNPISGHATLYWYQQILGQGPKLLIQFQNNGVVDDSQLPKDRFSAERLKGVDSTLKIQPAKLEDSAVYLCASRLTGNQETQYFGPGTRLLVL.

The chain joins TRBV2 to TRBJ2-7; 13 bases fit TRBD2. The germline CDR1 and CDR2 sequences are SNHLY and FYNNEI. V shed 4 bases, J shed 11 bases, and the junction held 11 bases outside the gene matches. This CDR3 has 15 residues. CDR3 coding DNA: TGTGCCAGCAGTGCCCCGGGACTAGCGGGATTTCGCGAGTACTTC. Its protein product is CASSAPGLAGFREYF.

This clonotype was recorded a few times. The chain has TRBV7-8 and TRBJ2-7; D may be TRBD1 (5 bases). The germline gives CDR1 SGHVS, CDR2 FQNEAQ. The CDR3 is 14 amino acids. With 5 bases removed from V and 3 bases from J, the gap between germline ends came to 14 bases. This CDR3 reads CASSADKAYYEQYF. In DNA form, the CDR3 reads TGTGCCAGCAGCGCGGACAAGGCCTACTACGAGCAGTACTTC.

The chain combines TRBV7-2 with TRBJ2-7; 9 nucleotides match TRBD1. The germline gives CDR1 SGHTA, CDR2 FQGNSA. This CDR3 comprises 16 residues. V lost 2 bases, J lost 9 bases, and 14 bases stayed unmatched. The CDR3 DNA reads as TGTGCCAGCAGCTTATCGGAGGCTAGGGGACAGGGTGTGCAGTACTTC. This encodes CASSLSEARGQGVQYF. Based on the CDR3 plus reference TRBV7-2 and TRBJ2-7, the full variable domain is GAGVSQSPSNKVTEKGKDVELRCDPISGHTALYWYRQSLGQGLEFLIYFQGNSAPDKSGLPSDRFSAERTGGSVSTLTIQRTQQEDSAVYLCASSLSEARGQGVQYFGPGTRLTVT.

The V call is TRBV10-3, the J call TRBJ2-7, with D unclear. Between the trimmed V and J ends, which lost 2 bases and 3 bases, there was a span of 11 bases. The CDR3 has 14 residues. The germline CDR1 and CDR2 sequences are ENHRY and SYGVKD. The CDR3 nucleotides are TGTGCCATCAGTGAGGTAGAAGGATACTACGAGCAGTACTTC. It codes for CAISEVEGYYEQYF.

The genes are TRBV7-2 and TRBJ1-4; D remains unclear. Germline V CDR1 and CDR2: SGHTA, FQGNSA. V was shortened by 2 bases and J by 8 bases, with 6 bases between the two germline ends. This CDR3 region has 12 residues. The CDR3 DNA sequence: TGTACCAGCAGCTTACCTAGGGAAAAACTGTTTTTT. Translated, it gives CTSSLPREKLFF.

This clonotype has only a few counts. The chain has TRBV7-9 and TRBJ2-7; D possibly corresponds to TRBD2 (6 bases). Trimming removed 7 bases at V and 0 bases at J, with 10 bases between. Germline assignment: CDR1 SEHNR and CDR2 FQNEAQ (reference sequence). The CDR3 loop spans 13 amino acids. The CDR3 DNA follows: TGTGCCAGCACGGGGAGGAGCTCCTACGAGCAGTACTTC. This gives the protein CASTGRSSYEQYF.

The chain is built from TRBV27 and TRBJ2-4; D gene uncertain. Germline values: CDR1 MNHEY, CDR2 SMNVEV (reference sequence). The CDR3 runs to 16 residues. The V gene lost 5 bases and the J gene lost 0 bases, with 14 bases spanning the gap. The CDR3 is CASSRVISLAKNIQYF. CDR3 DNA sequence: TGTGCCAGCAGTCGGGTGATTTCTCTAGCCAAAAACATTCAGTACTTC.

This clonotype was found a few times. The chain is built from TRBV29-1 and TRBJ2-7; 8 bases are shared with TRBD2. Germline-derived CDR1 and CDR2 are SQVTM and ANQGSEA. V was pared by 3 bases and J by 0 bases, with 1 base of the junction left unmatched. The CDR3 has 13 residues. CDR3 in amino acids: CSVETSVSYEQYF. The CDR3 nucleotides are TGCAGCGTTGAGACTAGCGTCTCCTACGAGCAGTACTTC.

This clonotype was recorded a few times. Relative to the germline gene, one junction end is altered; a read error may explain this. V and J are TRBV11-2 and TRBJ2-5; the match to TRBD1 covers 9 bases. The CDR3 covers 16 residues. CDR1 is SGHAT, CDR2 FQNNGV, per germline. CDR3 amino acids: CASSSYRGPKNLSEFF. The CDR3 DNA is TGTGCCAGCAGCTCTTACAGGGGGCCGAAAAACTTGAGCGAGTTCTTC. Full variable domain (outside the CDR3, taken from reference TRBV11-2 and TRBJ2-5): EAGVAQSPRYKIIEKRQSVAFWCNPISGHATLYWYQQILGQGPKLLIQFQNNGVVDDSQLPKDRFSAERLKGVDSTLKIQPAKLEDSAVYLCASSSYRGPKNLSEFFGPGTRLLVL.

Only a few counts were recorded for this clonotype. The chain joins TRBV4-3 to TRBJ2-7, with a weak D call TRBD2 (5 bases). From germline, CDR1 is LGHNA and CDR2 YSLEER. V was shortened by 0 bases and J by 2 bases, with 11 bases between the two germline ends. CDR3 length: 15 amino acids. The CDR3 loop reads CASSQDLTGAYEQYF. DNA of the CDR3: TGCGCCAGCAGCCAAGACCTCACCGGGGCCTACGAGCAGTACTTC.